This T cell receptor beta chain is drawn from a study of blood T cell repertoires in COVID-19. The CDR3 loop spans 15 amino acids. V was pared by 4 bases and J by 3 bases, with 15 bases between. Germline V gene data show CDR1 as SGHRS and CDR2 as YFSETQ. Under the authors' procedure: Reference gene primer amplification gave estimated nucleated cell counts. Assay used: immunoSEQ multiplex PCR; TCRdb lists only in-frame clones, some missing. The V and J calls and the clone size are those of that table, but D and trimming were determined from the DNA. Of around 120,000 clones listed, under 85% are singletons.

Sequencing was performed on peripheral blood. The chain joins TRBV5-1 to TRBJ2-3, with D perhaps TRBD1 (6 bases). This receptor was obtained from a man aged 35-49 years with active or convalescent COVID-19. In nucleotides, the CDR3 is TGCGCCAGCAGCGGGGACACCCCTGGAACAGATACGCAGTATTTT. Translation: CASSGDTPGTDTQYF.